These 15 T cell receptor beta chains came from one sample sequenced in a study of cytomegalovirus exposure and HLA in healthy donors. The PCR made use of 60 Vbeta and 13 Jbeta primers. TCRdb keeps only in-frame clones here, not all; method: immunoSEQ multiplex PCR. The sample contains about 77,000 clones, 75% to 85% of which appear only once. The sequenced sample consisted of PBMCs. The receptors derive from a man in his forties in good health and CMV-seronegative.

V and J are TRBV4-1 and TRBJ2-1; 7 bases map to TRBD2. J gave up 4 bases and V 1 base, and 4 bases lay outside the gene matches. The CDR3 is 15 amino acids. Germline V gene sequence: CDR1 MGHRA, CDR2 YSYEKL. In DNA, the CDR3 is TGCGCCAGCAGCCAAGTGCTAGCGGTGTACAATGAGCAGTTCTTC. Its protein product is CASSQVLAVYNEQFF.

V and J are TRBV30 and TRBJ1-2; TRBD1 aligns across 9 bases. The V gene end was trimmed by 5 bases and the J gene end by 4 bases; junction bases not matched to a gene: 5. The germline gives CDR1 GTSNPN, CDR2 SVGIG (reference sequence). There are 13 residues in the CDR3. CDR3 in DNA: TGTGCCTGGCGTACAGGGGGCATCTATGGCTACACCTTC. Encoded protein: CAWRTGGIYGYTF.

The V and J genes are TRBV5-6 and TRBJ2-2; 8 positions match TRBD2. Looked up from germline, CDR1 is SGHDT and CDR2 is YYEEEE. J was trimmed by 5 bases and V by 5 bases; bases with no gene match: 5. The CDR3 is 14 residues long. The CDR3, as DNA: TGTGCCAGCAGACGGACTAGCAGTACCGGGGAGCTGTTTTTT. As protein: CASRRTSSTGELFF.

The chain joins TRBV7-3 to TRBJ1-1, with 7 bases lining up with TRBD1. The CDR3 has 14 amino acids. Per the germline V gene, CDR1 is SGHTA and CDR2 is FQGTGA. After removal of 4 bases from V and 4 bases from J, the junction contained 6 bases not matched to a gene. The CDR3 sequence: CASSYQQGTTEAFF. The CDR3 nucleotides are TGTGCCAGCAGCTACCAACAGGGGACCACTGAAGCTTTCTTT. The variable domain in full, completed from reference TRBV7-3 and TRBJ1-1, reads GAGVSQTPSNKVTEKGKYVELRCDPISGHTALYWYRQSLGQGPEFLIYFQGTGAADDSGLPNDRFFAVRPEGSVSTLKIQRTERGDSAVYLCASSYQQGTTEAFFGQGTRLTVV.

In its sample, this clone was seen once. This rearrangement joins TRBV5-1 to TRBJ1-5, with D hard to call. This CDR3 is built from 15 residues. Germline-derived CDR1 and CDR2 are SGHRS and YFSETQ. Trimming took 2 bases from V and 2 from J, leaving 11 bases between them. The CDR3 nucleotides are TGCGCCAGCAGCTTTCTGGGCATCGGCAATCAGCCCCAGCATTTT. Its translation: CASSFLGIGNQPQHF.

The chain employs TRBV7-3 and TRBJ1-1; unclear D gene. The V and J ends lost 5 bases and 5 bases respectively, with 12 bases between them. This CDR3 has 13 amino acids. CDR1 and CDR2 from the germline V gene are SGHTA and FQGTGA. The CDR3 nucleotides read TGTGCCAGCAGCCCAAAGGCGGGGACTGAAGCTTTCTTT. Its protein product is CASSPKAGTEAFF.

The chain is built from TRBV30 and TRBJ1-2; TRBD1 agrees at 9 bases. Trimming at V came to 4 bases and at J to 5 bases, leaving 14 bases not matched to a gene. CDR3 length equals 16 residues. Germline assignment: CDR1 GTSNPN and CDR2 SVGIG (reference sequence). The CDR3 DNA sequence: TGTGCCTGGACGGGGGGGGCGGGACAGGGTAGTTATGGCTACACCTTC. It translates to CAWTGGAGQGSYGYTF.

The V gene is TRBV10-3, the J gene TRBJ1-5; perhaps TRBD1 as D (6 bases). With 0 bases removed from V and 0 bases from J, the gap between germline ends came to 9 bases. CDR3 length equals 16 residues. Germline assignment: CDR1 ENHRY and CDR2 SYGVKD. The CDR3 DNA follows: TGTGCCATCAGTGAGTCGGGCAGGGGTAGCAATCAGCCCCAGCATTTT. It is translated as CAISESGRGSNQPQHF.

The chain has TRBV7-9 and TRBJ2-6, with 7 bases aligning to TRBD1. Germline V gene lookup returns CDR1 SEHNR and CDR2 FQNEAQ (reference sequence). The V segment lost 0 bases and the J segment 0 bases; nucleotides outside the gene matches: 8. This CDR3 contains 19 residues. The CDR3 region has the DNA TGTGCCAGCAGCTTAGCCACCGGGACAGCCTCCTCTGGGGCCAACGTCCTGACTTTC. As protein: CASSLATGTASSGANVLTF.

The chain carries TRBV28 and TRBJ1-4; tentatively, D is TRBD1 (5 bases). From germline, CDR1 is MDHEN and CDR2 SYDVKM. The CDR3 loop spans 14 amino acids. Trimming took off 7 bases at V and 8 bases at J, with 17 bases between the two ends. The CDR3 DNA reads TGTGCCAGCACCCTGGGGGGGAGTGGGGAAAAACTGTTTTTT. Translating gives CASTLGGSGEKLFF.

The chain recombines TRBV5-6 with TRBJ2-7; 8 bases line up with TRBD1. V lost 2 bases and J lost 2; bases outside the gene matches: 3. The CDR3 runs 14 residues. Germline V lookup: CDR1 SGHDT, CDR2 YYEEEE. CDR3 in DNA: TGTGCCAGCAGCTTTACAGGGGGAGCCTACGAGCAGTACTTC. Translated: CASSFTGGAYEQYF.

In nucleotides, the CDR3 is TGCAGCATACGACAGGCCCGGCAGATTGAAGCTTTCTTT. It encodes CSIRQARQIEAFF. The chain has TRBV29-1 and TRBJ1-1; D perhaps matches TRBD1 (6 bases). Trimming removed 8 bases from V and 7 bases from J, with 20 bases in between. Germline V gives CDR1 SQVTM, CDR2 ANQGSEA. This CDR3 region has 13 residues.

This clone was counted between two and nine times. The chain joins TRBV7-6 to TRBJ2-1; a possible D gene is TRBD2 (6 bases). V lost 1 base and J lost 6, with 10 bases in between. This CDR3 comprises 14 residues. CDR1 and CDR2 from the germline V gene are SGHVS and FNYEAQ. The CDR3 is CASSLVRAGNEQFF. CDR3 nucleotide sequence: TGTGCCAGCAGCTTAGTTCGAGCGGGCAATGAGCAGTTCTTC.

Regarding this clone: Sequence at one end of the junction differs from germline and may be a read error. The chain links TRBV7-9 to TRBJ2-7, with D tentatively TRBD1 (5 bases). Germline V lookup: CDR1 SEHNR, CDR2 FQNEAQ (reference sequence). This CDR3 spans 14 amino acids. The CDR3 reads CSSSPRGRGYEQYF. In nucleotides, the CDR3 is TGTTCCAGCAGCCCCCGTGGTAGGGGCTACGAGCAGTACTTC.

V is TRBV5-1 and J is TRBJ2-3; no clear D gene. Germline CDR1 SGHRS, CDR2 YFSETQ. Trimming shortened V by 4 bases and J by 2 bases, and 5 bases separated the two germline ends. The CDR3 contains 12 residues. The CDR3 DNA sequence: TGCGCCAGCAGCCCAAACACAGATACGCAGTATTTT. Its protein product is CASSPNTDTQYF.